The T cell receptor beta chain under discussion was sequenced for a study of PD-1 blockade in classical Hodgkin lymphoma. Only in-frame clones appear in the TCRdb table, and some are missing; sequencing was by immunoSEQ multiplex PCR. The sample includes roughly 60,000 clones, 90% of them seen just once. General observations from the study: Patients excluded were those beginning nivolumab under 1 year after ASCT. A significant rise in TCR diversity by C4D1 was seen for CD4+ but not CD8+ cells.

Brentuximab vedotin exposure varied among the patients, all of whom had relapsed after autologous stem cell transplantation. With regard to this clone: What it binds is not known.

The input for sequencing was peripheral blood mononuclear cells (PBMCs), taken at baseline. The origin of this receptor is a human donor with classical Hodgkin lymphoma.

This CDR3 reads CASSEVAGGSLYNEQFF. In nucleotides, the CDR3 is TGTGCCAGCAGTGAAGTAGCGGGGGGCTCCCTTTACAATGAGCAGTTCTTC. The chain joins TRBV6-1 to TRBJ2-1, with TRBD2 identical over 10 bases. The trim removed 1 base at V and 4 bases at J, leaving 7 bases unmatched. Germline V gene data show CDR1 as MNHNS and CDR2 as SASEGT. This CDR3 spans 17 amino acids.